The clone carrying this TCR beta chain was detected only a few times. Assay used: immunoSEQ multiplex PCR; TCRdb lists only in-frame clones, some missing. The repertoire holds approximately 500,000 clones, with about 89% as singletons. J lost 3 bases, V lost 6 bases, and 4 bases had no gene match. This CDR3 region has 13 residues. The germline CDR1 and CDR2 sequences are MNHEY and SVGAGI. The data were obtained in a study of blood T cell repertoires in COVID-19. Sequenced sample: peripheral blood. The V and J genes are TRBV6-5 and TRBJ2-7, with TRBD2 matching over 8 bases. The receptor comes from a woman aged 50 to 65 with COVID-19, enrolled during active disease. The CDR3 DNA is TGTGCCAGCAGGTTAAGCGGGGGCTACGAGCAGTACTTC. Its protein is CASRLSGGYEQYF.